Reported below is one T cell receptor beta chain. This record belongs to a study of cytomegalovirus exposure and HLA in healthy donors. Method: immunoSEQ multiplex PCR; TCRdb's copy keeps in-frame clones and lacks some. The sample records fewer than 250,000 clones, approximately 82% being singletons. This CDR3 region has 13 residues. Looked up from germline, CDR1 is SNHLY and CDR2 is FYNNEI. Trimming shortened V by 5 bases and J by 3 bases, and 11 bases separated the two germline ends. This sequence originates from a woman aged 18-29 years in good health and CMV-seronegative. The chain carries TRBV2 and TRBJ2-7, with D perhaps matching TRBD1 (6 bases). Sequencing input: PBMCs. The CDR3 nucleotides read TGTGCCAGCAGTCGGACAGAGCTCTACGAGCAGTACTTC. Translated, it gives CASSRTELYEQYF. The variable domain in full, completed from reference TRBV2 and TRBJ2-7, reads EPEVTQTPSHQVTQMGQEVILRCVPISNHLYFYWYRQILGQKVEFLVSFYNNEISEKSEIFDDQFSVERPDGSNFTLKIRSTKLEDSAMYFCASSRTELYEQYFGPGTRLTVT.